This T cell receptor (beta chain) was recovered during a study of OX40 agonist ivuxolimab in advanced cancers. Study context: Aged roughly 23 to 80 with a mean of 60 years, they were around 83% male. Study-level results: Dosing at 0.1 to 3.0 mg/kg was accompanied by clonal expansion of CD4+ and CD8+ blood T cells by week 6. Antigen specificity of clonally expanded peripheral T cells was not established. CD8+ T cells (on average) carried more expanded clones than CD4+ T cells.

V lost 3 bases to trimming and J lost 2 bases; unmatched junction nucleotides: 5. This CDR3 contains 15 residues. In germline, CDR1 is SGHRS, CDR2 YFSETQ. Generated by immunoSEQ multiplex PCR, the TCRdb table keeps only in-frame clones and is missing some. This sample has 70,000 or so clones; 90% occur once, and the top ten carry over 9.5%. Points on this clone: Its antigen is not identified.

The source of this sequence is an adult with an advanced solid tumor such as melanoma, head and neck, liver or kidney cancer. The chain has TRBV5-1 and TRBJ2-3; 8 bases are a match to TRBD1. This sample comprised CD4+ or CD8+ T cells sorted from blood, obtained in a trial of the OX40 agonist ivuxolimab. The DNA of the CDR3 is TGCGCCAGCAGCTCAGGACAGGGCAACACAGATACGCAGTATTTT. Amino acid sequence: CASSSGQGNTDTQYF.